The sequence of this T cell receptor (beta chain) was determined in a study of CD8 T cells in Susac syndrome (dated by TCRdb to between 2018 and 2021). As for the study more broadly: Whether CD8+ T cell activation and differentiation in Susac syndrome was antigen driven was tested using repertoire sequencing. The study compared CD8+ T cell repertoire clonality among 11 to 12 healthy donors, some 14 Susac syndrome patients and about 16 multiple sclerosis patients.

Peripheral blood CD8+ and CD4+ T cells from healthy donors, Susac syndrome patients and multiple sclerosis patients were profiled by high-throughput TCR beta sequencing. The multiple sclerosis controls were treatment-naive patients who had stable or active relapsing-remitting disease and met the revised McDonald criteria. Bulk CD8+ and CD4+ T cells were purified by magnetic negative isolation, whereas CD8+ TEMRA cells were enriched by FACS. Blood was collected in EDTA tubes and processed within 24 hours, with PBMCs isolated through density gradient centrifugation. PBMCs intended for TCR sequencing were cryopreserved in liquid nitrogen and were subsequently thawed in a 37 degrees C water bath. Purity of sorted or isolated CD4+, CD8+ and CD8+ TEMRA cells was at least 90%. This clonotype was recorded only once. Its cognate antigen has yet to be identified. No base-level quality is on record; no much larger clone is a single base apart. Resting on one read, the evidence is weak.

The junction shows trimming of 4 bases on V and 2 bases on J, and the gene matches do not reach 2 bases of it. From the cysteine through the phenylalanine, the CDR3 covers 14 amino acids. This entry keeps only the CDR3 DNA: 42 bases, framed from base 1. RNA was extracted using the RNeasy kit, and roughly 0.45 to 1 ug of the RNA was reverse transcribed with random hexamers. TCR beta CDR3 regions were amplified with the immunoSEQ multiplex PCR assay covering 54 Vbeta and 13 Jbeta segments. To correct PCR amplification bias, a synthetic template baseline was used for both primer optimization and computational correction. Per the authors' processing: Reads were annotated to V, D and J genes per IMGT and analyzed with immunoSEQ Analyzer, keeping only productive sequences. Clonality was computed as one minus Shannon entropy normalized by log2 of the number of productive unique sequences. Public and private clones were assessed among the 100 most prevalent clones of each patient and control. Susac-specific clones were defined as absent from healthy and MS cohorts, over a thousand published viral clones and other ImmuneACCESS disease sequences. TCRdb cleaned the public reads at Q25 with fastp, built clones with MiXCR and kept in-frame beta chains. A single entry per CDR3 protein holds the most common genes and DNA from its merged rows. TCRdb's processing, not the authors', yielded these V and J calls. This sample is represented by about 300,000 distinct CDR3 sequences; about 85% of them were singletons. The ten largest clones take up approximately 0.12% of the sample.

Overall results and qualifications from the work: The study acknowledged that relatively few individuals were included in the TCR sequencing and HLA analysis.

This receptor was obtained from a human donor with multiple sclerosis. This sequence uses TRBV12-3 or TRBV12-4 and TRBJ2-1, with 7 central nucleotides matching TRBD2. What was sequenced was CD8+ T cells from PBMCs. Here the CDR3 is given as CASSSLAAYNEQFF. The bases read TGTGCCAGCAGTTCTCTAGCGGCCTACAATGAGCAGTTCTTC.